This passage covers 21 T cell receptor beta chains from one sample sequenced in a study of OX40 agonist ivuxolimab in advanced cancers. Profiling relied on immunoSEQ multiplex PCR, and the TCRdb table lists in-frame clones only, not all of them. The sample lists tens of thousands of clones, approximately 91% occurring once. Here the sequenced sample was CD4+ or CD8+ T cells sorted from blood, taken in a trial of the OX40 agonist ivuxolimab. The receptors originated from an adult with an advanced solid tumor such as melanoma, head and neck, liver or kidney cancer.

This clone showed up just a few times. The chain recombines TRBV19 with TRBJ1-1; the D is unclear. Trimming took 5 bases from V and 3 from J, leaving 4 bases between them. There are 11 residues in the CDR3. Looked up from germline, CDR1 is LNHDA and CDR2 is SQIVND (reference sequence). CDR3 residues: CASSWYTEAFF. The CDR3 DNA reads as TGTGCCAGTAGTTGGTACACTGAAGCTTTCTTT.

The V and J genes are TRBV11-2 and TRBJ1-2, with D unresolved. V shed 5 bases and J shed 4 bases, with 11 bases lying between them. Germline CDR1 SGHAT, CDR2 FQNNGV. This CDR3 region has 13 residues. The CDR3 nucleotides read TGTGCCAGCAGCCGAGACGGACCCTATGGCTACACCTTC. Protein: CASSRDGPYGYTF.

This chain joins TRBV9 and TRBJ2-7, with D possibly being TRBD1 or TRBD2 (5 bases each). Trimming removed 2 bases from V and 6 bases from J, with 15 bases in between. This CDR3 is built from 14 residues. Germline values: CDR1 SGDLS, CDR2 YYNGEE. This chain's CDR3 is CASSVDPGTGEQYF. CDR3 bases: TGTGCCAGCAGCGTCGACCCGGGGACGGGCGAGCAGTACTTC.

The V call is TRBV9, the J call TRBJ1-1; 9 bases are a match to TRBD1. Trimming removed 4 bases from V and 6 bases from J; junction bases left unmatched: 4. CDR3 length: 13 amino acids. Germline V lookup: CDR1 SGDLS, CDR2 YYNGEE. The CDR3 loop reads CASSSRTGAEAFF. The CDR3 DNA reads TGTGCCAGCAGCTCTAGGACAGGGGCTGAAGCTTTCTTT.

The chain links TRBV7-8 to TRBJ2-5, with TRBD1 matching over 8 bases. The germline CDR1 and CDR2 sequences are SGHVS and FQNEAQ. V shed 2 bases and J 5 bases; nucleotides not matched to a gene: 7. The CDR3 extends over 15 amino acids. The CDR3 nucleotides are TGTGCCAGCAGCTTACGGACAGGGATTGAGGAGACCCAGTACTTC. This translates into CASSLRTGIEETQYF.

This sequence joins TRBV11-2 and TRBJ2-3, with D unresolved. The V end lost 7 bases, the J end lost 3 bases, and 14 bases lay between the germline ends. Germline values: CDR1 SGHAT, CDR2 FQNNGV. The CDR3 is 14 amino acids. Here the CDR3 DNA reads TGTGCCAGCACCCAAGCAGTACGGACAGATACGCAGTATTTT. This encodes CASTQAVRTDTQYF.

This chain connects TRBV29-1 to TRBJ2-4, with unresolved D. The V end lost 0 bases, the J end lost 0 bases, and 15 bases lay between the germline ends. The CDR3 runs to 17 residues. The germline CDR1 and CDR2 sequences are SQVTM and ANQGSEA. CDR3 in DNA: TGCAGCGTTGAAGATACCGGTAGTCGACTAGCCAAAAACATTCAGTACTTC. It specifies CSVEDTGSRLAKNIQYF. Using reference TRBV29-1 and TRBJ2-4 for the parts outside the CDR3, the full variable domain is SAVISQKPSRDICQRGTSLTIQCQVDSQVTMMFWYRQQPGQSLTLIATANQGSEATYESGFVIDKFPISRPNLTFSTLTVSNMSPEDSSIYLCSVEDTGSRLAKNIQYFGAGTRLSVL.

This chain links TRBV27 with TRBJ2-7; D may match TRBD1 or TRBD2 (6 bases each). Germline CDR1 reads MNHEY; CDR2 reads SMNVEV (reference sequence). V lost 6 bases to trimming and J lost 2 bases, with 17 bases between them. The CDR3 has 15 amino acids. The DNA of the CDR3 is TGTGCCAGCAGGGGGGGCTCAAAGGCCCCCTACGAGCAGTACTTC. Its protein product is CASRGGSKAPYEQYF.

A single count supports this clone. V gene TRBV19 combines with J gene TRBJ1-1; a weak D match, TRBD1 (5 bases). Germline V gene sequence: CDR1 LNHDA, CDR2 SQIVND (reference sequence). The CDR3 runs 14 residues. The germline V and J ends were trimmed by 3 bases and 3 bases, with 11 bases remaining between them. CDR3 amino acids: CASSMRAGDTEAFF. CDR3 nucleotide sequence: TGTGCCAGTAGTATGAGGGCGGGGGACACTGAAGCTTTCTTT.

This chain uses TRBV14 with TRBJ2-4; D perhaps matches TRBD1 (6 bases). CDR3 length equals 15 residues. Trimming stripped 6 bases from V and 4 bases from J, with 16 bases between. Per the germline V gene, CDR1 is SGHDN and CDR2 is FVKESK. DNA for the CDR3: TGTGCCAGCAGAGGACAGCGTTTCGCAAAAAACATTCAGTACTTC. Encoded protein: CASRGQRFAKNIQYF.

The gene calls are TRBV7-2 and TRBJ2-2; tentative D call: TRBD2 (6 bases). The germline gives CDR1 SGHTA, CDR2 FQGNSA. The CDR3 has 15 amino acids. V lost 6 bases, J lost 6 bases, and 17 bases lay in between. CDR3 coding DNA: TGTGCCAGCAGAACGACTAGTGGGCAGGCCGGGGAGCTGTTTTTT. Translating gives CASRTTSGQAGELFF.

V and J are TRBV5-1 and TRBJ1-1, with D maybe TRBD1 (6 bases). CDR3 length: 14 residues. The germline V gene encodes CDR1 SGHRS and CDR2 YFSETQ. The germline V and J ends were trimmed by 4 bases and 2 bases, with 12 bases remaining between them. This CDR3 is CASSHPGQNTEAFF. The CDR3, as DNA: TGCGCCAGCAGCCATCCGGGACAAAACACTGAAGCTTTCTTT.

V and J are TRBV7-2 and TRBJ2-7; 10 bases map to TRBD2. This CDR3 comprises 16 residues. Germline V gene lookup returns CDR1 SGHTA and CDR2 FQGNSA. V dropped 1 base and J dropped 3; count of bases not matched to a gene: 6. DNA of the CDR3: TGTGCCAGCAGCTTAGTTTCAGCGGGGGGGTACTACGAGCAGTACTTC. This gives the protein CASSLVSAGGYYEQYF.

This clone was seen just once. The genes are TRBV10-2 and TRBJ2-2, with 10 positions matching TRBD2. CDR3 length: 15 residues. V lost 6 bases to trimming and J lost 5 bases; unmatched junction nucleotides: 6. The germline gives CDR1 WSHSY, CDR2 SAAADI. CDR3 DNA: TGCGCCAGCAGGCCTAGCGGGAGTGGTACCGGGGAGCTGTTTTTT. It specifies CASRPSGSGTGELFF.

The CDR3 region is CASSPRTGSGETQYF. CDR3 bases: TGTGCCAGCTCACCACGCACAGGGTCGGGGGAGACCCAGTACTTC. This chain links TRBV18 with TRBJ2-5; D possibly corresponds to TRBD1 (6 bases). V shed 1 base and J shed 5 bases, with 14 bases lying between them. The CDR3 length is 15 residues. CDR1 and CDR2 (germline): KGHSH, LQKENI. The whole variable domain, remainder taken from reference TRBV18 and TRBJ2-5, is NAGVMQNPRHLVRRRGQEARLRCSPMKGHSHVYWYRQLPEEGLKFMVYLQKENIIDESGMPKERFSAEFPKEGPSILRIQQVVRGDSAAYFCASSPRTGSGETQYFGPGTRLLVL.

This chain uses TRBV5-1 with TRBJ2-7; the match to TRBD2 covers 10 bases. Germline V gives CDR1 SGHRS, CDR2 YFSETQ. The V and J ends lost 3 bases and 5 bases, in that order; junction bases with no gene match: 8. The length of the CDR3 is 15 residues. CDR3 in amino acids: CASSSQAGGLHEQYF. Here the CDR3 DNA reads TGCGCCAGCAGCTCTCAAGCGGGAGGGCTCCACGAGCAGTACTTC.

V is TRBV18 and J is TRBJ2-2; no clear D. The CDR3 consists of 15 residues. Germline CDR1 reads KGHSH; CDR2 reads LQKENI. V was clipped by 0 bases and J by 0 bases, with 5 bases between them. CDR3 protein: CASSPPLPNTGELFF. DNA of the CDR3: TGTGCCAGCTCACCACCGCTTCCGAACACCGGGGAGCTGTTTTTT.

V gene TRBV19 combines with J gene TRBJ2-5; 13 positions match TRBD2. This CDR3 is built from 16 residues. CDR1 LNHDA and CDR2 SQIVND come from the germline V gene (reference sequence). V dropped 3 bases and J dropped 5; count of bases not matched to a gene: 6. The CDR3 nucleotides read TGTGCCAGTAGTATTATACTAGCGGGGGGGCCCGAGACCCAGTACTTC. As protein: CASSIILAGGPETQYF.

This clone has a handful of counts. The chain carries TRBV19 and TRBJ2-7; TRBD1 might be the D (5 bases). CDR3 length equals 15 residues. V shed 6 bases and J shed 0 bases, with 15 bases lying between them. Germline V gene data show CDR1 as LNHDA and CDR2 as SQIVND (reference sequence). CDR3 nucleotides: TGTGCCAGTAGATCTGGCAGCGACAGCTCCTACGAGCAGTACTTC. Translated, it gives CASRSGSDSSYEQYF.

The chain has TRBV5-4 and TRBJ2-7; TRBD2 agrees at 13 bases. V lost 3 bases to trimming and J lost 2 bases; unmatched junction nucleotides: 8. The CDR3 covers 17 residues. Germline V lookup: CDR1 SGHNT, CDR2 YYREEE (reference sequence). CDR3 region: CASSSSTSGGLAYEQYF. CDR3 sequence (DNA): TGTGCCAGCAGCTCCTCGACTAGCGGGGGGCTGGCCTACGAGCAGTACTTC.

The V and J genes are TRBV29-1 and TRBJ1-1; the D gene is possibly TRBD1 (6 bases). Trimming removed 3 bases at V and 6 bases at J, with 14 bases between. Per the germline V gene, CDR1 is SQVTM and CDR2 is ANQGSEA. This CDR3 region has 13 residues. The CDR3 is CSVEKGGGAEAFF. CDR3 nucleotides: TGCAGCGTTGAGAAGGGGGGAGGCGCTGAAGCTTTCTTT.